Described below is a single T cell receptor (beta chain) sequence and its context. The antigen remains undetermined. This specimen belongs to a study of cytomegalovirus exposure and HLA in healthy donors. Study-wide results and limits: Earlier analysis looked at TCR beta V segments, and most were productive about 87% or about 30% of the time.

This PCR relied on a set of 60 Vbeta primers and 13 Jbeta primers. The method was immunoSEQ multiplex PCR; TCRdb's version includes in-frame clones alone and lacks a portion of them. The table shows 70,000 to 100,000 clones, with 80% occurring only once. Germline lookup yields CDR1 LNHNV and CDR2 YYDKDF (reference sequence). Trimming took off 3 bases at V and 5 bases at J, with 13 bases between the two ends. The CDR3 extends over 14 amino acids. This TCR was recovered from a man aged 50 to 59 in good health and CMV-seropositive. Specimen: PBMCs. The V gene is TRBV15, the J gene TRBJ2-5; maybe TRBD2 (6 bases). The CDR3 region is CATSRDLRGETQYF. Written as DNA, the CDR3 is TGTGCCACCAGCAGGGACCTCCGGGGGGAGACCCAGTACTTC.